This T cell receptor (beta chain) was sequenced during a study of OX40 agonist ivuxolimab in advanced cancers. Comment on this clone: Its antigen is not identified.

TCRdb's table, derived via immunoSEQ multiplex PCR, lists solely in-frame clones and lacks some. The sample shows more than 50,000 clones, 90% of them seen only once. This CDR3 is built from 14 residues. In germline, CDR1 is LNHDA, CDR2 SQIVND (reference sequence). V was clipped by 6 bases and J by 7 bases; unmatched bases: 8. The study, taken as a whole, reports: Averaging showed that CD8+ T cells had more expanded clones than CD4+ did. Individuals who were partial responders at 0.1-3.0 mg/kg had clonal expansion that ranked among the lowest. Both CD4+ and CD8+ T cell populations in blood had undergone clonal expansion by week 6 at 0.1 to 3.0 mg/kg.

The rearrangement uses TRBV19 and TRBJ1-5, with 8 positions matching TRBD1. The source of this sequence is an adult with an advanced solid tumor such as melanoma, head and neck, liver or kidney cancer. Here the sequenced sample was CD4+ or CD8+ T cells sorted from blood, taken in a trial of the OX40 agonist ivuxolimab. CDR3 amino acids: CASRIDRGSQPQHF. The CDR3 DNA reads as TGTGCCAGTAGGATCGACAGGGGCAGCCAGCCCCAGCATTTT.